Below, 6 T cell receptor beta chains from the same sample are listed, as sequenced in a study of T cells after yellow fever vaccination. TCRdb used MiXCR to reprocess the 5' RACE reads, holding one entry per CDR3 protein. The sample gives under 300,000 distinct CDR3 sequences, about 7% of which show up once; approximately 0.85% is in the top ten. The specimen comprised CD4+ T cells sorted from PBMCs, sampled 15 days after the yellow fever booster vaccination. The receptor source for this set is a man between 25 and 39 years old who received the YFV17D yellow fever vaccine.

The chain couples TRBV6-5 to TRBJ2-3, with D perhaps TRBD1 (6 bases). Trimming left V 2 bases short and J 1 base short, with 13 bases between. The CDR3 loop spans 16 amino acids. Germline assignment: CDR1 MNHEY and CDR2 SVGAGI. Written as DNA, the CDR3 is TGTGCCAGCAGTTACGAGGCAGGGGCTGGCACAGATACGCAGTATTTT. This codes for CASSYEAGAGTDTQYF.

J is TRBJ2-7 and V is TRBV5-1; 8 bases are shared with TRBD2. Germline V CDR1 and CDR2: SGHRS, YFSETQ. The J segment lost 5 bases and the V segment lost 2 bases, leaving 12 bases of the junction unmatched. The CDR3 covers 16 residues. This CDR3 reads CASSFGAGVNLHEQYF. DNA for the CDR3: TGCGCCAGCAGCTTCGGAGCGGGAGTCAATCTCCACGAGCAGTACTTC.

In this sample, this clonotype turned up a few times. The chain combines TRBV12-3 or TRBV12-4 with TRBJ2-5, with 13 bases matching TRBD2. This CDR3 has 18 amino acids. The ends lost 5 bases at V and 5 bases at J; junction bases unmatched: 14. The CDR3 sequence is CASSIRSGLAGAGETQYF. DNA of the CDR3: TGTGCCAGCAGTATCCGAAGCGGACTAGCGGGAGCAGGGGAGACCCAGTACTTC.

This chain links TRBV3-1 with TRBJ2-3; the D is unclear. The germline gives CDR1 LGHDT, CDR2 YNNKEL (reference sequence). The CDR3 totals 12 residues. Trimming pared 1 base from V and 6 bases from J, leaving 5 bases between. The CDR3 sequence is CASSQVVDTQYF. In DNA form, the CDR3 reads TGTGCCAGCAGCCAAGTAGTGGATACGCAGTATTTT.

This clonotype turned up a few times. V and J are TRBV5-1 and TRBJ2-1; TRBD2 might be the D (5 bases). The CDR3 extends over 13 amino acids. The germline gives CDR1 SGHRS, CDR2 YFSETQ. Between the trimmed V and J ends, which lost 9 bases and 7 bases, there was a span of 17 bases. The CDR3 DNA is TGCGCCACCCAAGGCGTCGGAGGAAATGAGCAGTTCTTC. As protein: CATQGVGGNEQFF. Full variable domain (rest looked up from reference TRBV5-1 and TRBJ2-1): KAGVTQTPRYLIKTRGQQVTLSCSPISGHRSVSWYQQTPGQGLQFLFEYFSETQRNKGNFPGRFSGRQFSNSRSEMNVSTLELGDSALYLCATQGVGGNEQFFGPGTRLTVL.

A few counts support this clonotype. The J gene is TRBJ2-1, the V gene TRBV29-1; 10 nucleotides match TRBD2. The CDR3 is 16 amino acids. V lost 2 bases to trimming and J lost 0 bases; unmatched junction nucleotides: 4. Germline lookup yields CDR1 SQVTM and CDR2 ANQGSEA. Here the CDR3 DNA reads TGCAGCGTTGAAATAGCGGGAGGCAGCTCCTACAATGAGCAGTTCTTC. This sequence encodes CSVEIAGGSSYNEQFF.